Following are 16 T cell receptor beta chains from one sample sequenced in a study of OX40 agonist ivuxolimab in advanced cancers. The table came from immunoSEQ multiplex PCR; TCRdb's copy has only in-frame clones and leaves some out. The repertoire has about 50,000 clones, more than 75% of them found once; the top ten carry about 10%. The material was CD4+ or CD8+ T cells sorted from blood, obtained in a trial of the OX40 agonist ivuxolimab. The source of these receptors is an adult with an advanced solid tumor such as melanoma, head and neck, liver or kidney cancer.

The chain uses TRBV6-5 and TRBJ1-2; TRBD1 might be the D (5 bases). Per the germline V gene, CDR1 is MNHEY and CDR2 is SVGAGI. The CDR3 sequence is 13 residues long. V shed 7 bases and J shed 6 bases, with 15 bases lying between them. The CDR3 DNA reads TGTGCCAGCACTGACAGCTTCTGGGATGGCTACACCTTC. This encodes CASTDSFWDGYTF.

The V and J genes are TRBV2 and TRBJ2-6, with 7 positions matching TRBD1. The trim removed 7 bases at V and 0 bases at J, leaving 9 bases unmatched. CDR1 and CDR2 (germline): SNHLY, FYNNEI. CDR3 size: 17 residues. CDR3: CASKYRDRASGANVLTF. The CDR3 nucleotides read TGTGCCAGCAAGTACAGGGACAGAGCCTCTGGGGCCAACGTCCTGACTTTC.

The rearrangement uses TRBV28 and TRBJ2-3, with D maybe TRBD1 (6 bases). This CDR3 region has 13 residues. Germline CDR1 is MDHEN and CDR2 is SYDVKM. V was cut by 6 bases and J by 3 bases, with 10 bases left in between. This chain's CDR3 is CASSQTGTDTQYF. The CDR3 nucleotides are TGTGCCAGCAGCCAAACAGGGACAGATACGCAGTATTTT. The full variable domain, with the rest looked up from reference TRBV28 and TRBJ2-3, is DVKVTQSSRYLVKRTGEKVFLECVQDMDHENMFWYRQDPGLGLRLIYFSYDVKMKEKGDIPEGYSVSREKKERFSLILESASTNQTSMYLCASSQTGTDTQYFGPGTRLTVL.

This CDR3 reads CASSYGQGSNTEAFF. CDR3 DNA: TGTGCCAGCAGCTATGGACAGGGGTCGAACACTGAAGCTTTCTTT. The genes are TRBV6-1 and TRBJ1-1; the match to TRBD1 covers 9 bases. This CDR3 is built from 15 residues. The junction had 6 bases not matched to a gene; V was cut back by 6 bases and J by 1 base. Looked up from germline, CDR1 is MNHNS and CDR2 is SASEGT.

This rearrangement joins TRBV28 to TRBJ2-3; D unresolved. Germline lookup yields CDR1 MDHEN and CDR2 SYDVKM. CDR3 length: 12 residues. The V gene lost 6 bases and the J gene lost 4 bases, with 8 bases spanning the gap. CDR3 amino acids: CASSSRADTQYF. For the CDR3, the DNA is TGTGCCAGCAGCTCCCGGGCAGATACGCAGTATTTT.

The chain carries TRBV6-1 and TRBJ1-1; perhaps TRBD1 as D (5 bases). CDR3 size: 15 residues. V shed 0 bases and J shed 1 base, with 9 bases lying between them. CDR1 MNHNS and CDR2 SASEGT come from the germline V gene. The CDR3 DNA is TGTGCCAGCAGTGAAGCCAGGGAGAAGAACACTGAAGCTTTCTTT. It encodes CASSEAREKNTEAFF.

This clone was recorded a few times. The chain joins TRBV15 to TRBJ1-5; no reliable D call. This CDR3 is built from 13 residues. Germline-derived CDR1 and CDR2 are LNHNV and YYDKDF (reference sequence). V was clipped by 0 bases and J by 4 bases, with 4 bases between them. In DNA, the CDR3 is TGTGCCACCAGCAGAGATTTGAATCAGCCCCAGCATTTT. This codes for CATSRDLNQPQHF.

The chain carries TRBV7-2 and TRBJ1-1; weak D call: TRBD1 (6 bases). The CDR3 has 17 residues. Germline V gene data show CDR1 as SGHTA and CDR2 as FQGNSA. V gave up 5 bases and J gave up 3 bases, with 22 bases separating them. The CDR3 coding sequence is TGTGCCAGCAGCGCGTGGCAACAGGGTCAGTATTACACTGAAGCTTTCTTT. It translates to CASSAWQQGQYYTEAFF.

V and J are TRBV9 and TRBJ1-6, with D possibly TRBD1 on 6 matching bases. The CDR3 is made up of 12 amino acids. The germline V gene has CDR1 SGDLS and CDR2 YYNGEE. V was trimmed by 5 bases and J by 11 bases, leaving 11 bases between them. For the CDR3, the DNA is TGTGCCAGCAGTCAAGACAGGCCACCCCTCCACTTT. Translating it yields CASSQDRPPLHF. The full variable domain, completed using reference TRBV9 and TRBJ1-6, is DSGVTQTPKHLITATGQRVTLRCSPRSGDLSVYWYQQSLDQGLQFLIQYYNGEERAKGNILERFSAQQFPDLHSELNLSSLELGDSALYFCASSQDRPPLHFGNGTRLTVT.

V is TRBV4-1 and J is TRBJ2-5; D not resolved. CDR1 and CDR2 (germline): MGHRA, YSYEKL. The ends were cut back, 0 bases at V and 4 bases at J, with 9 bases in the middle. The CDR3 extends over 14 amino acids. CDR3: CASSQDWVRETQYF. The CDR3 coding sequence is TGCGCCAGCAGCCAAGATTGGGTAAGAGAGACCCAGTACTTC.

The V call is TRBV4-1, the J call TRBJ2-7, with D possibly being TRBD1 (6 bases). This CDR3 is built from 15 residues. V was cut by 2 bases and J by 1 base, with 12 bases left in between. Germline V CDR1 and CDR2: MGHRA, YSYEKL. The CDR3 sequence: CASSQIQGKSYEQYF. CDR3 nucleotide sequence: TGCGCCAGCAGCCAAATTCAGGGGAAGTCCTACGAGCAGTACTTC.

CDR3 DNA sequence: TGTGCCACCAGCAGAGATCGGGAATTGGTCGAGCAGTACTTC. Protein sequence: CATSRDRELVEQYF. This chain links TRBV15 with TRBJ2-7, with a weak D call TRBD2 (5 bases). The V end was cut by 0 bases, the J end by 6 bases, with 12 bases between. Germline V gene data show CDR1 as LNHNV and CDR2 as YYDKDF (reference sequence). The CDR3 has 14 amino acids.

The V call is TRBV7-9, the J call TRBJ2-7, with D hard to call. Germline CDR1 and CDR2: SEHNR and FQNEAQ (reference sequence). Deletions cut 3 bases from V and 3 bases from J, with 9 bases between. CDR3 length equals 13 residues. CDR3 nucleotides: TGTGCCAGCAGCTTCGATTCTAGCTACGAGCAGTACTTC. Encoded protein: CASSFDSSYEQYF.

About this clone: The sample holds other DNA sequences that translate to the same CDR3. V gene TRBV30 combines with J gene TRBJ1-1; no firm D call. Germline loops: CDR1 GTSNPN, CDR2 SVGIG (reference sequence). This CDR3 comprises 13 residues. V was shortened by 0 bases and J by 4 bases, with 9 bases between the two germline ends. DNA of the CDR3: TGTGCCTGGAGTGTCAGGCGTAGCACTGAAGCTTTCTTT. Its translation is CAWSVRRSTEAFF.

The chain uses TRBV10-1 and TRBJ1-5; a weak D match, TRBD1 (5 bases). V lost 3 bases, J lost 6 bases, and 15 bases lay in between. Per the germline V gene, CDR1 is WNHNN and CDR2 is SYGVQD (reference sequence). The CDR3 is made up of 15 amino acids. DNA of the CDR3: TGCGCCAGCAGTGAAGGAGGGGACTGGAGTCAGCCCCAGCATTTT. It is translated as CASSEGGDWSQPQHF.

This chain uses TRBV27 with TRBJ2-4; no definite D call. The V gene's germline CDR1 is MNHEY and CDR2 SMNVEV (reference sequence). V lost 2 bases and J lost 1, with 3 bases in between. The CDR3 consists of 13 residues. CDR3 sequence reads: CASSLEAKNIQYF. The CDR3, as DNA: TGTGCCAGCAGTTTAGAGGCCAAAAACATTCAGTACTTC.